This TCR beta chain is drawn from a study of blood T cell repertoires in COVID-19. V lost 5 bases and J lost 8; bases outside the gene matches: 5. The CDR3 is 12 residues long. From germline, CDR1 is SGHVS and CDR2 FQNEAQ. Profiled with immunoSEQ multiplex PCR; TCRdb holds only in-frame clones, not every one. The sample carries 85,000 to 120,000 clones, around 80% recorded once. V usage is TRBV7-8 and J usage is TRBJ1-2; 7 nucleotides agree with TRBD1. The receptor's source is a woman between 55 and 75 years old with acute or convalescent COVID-19. The sequenced material came from peripheral blood. CDR3 coding DNA: TGTGCCAGCAGCCGTGACAGGGTAGGCTACACCTTC. Translation: CASSRDRVGYTF.